This passage covers 7 T cell receptor beta chains from one sample sequenced in a study of T cell responses to AZD1222 COVID-19 vaccine. Sequencing was performed with immunoSEQ multiplex PCR; in TCRdb, only in-frame clones are kept and a portion is missing. The sample gives 30,000 to 35,000 clones, around 78% of which show up once; about 4% is in the top ten. Sequenced material: peripheral blood, taken 28 days after the second AZD1222 dose. These receptors all come from an adult who received the AZD1222 COVID-19 vaccine.

This clone was observed a few times. The genes are TRBV9 and TRBJ2-3; maybe TRBD1 (6 bases). Trimming took off 4 bases at V and 5 bases at J, with 14 bases between the two ends. The CDR3 totals 14 residues. Germline V gene lookup returns CDR1 SGDLS and CDR2 YYNGEE. CDR3 sequence reads: CASSTGQQGDTQYF. Written as DNA, the CDR3 is TGTGCCAGCAGCACCGGACAGCAGGGAGATACGCAGTATTTT. Using reference TRBV9 and TRBJ2-3 for the parts outside the CDR3, the full variable domain is DSGVTQTPKHLITATGQRVTLRCSPRSGDLSVYWYQQSLDQGLQFLIQYYNGEERAKGNILERFSAQQFPDLHSELNLSSLELGDSALYFCASSTGQQGDTQYFGPGTRLTVL.

The chain carries TRBV2 and TRBJ2-7; 10 bases align to TRBD1. Germline loops: CDR1 SNHLY, CDR2 FYNNEI. After removal of 6 bases from V and 7 bases from J, the junction contained 6 bases not matched to a gene. CDR3 length equals 13 residues. The CDR3 region has the DNA TGTGCCAGCAGGCGACAGGGGGCGCGGGAGCAGTACGTC. Translation: CASRRQGAREQYV.

The chain has TRBV9 and TRBJ2-3; the D call may be TRBD1 or TRBD2 (5 bases each). The CDR3 covers 12 residues. Deletions cut 0 bases from V and 6 bases from J, with 5 bases between. CDR1 SGDLS and CDR2 YYNGEE come from the germline V gene. In DNA, the CDR3 is TGTGCCAGCAGCGTAGGGGGGGATACGCAGTATTTT. It translates to CASSVGGDTQYF. The full variable domain, its missing parts supplied by reference TRBV9 and TRBJ2-3, is DSGVTQTPKHLITATGQRVTLRCSPRSGDLSVYWYQQSLDQGLQFLIQYYNGEERAKGNILERFSAQQFPDLHSELNLSSLELGDSALYFCASSVGGDTQYFGPGTRLTVL.

The rearrangement links TRBV12-5 to TRBJ1-5, with D possibly being TRBD1 (6 bases). V lost 1 base, J lost 1 base, and 20 bases lay in between. The CDR3 covers 19 residues. The germline V gene encodes CDR1 LGHNT and CDR2 FRNRAP. CDR3 sequence reads: CASGLGTRGPDRSNQPQHF. The CDR3 region has the DNA TGTGCTAGTGGTTTGGGTACCCGGGGGCCCGACAGAAGCAATCAGCCCCAGCATTTT.

This CDR3 is CASRKNTEAFF. The CDR3 coding sequence is TGTGCCAGTAGGAAGAACACTGAAGCTTTCTTT. The chain is built from TRBV19 and TRBJ1-1; no definite D call. Trimming left V 6 bases short and J 1 base short, with 3 bases between. Germline CDR1 and CDR2: LNHDA and SQIVND (reference sequence). The CDR3 consists of 11 residues.

Concerning this clone: The sample contains more than one DNA sequence encoding this CDR3. The V call is TRBV6-6, the J call TRBJ1-1; weak D call: TRBD1 (5 bases). V was clipped by 7 bases and J by 5 bases, with 14 bases between them. The germline CDR1 and CDR2 sequences are MNHNY and SVGAGI (reference sequence). The CDR3 runs 13 residues. The CDR3 DNA is TGTGCCAGCACCACAGGAGGAATAACTGAAGCTTTCTTT. Encoded protein: CASTTGGITEAFF.

J is TRBJ1-3 and V is TRBV30; tentative D call: TRBD1 (6 bases). V was trimmed by 8 bases and J by 0 bases, leaving 14 bases between them. The CDR3 is 14 amino acids. Germline V lookup: CDR1 GTSNPN, CDR2 SVGIG (reference sequence). The CDR3 loop reads CAATGLGSGNTIYF. Written as DNA, the CDR3 is TGTGCCGCTACAGGGCTCGGCTCTGGAAACACCATATATTTT.